A single sample is the source of the 5 T cell receptor beta chains below, sequenced in a study of graft-versus-host responses after intestinal transplantation. Some clones are missing from TCRdb's copy, which holds only in-frame ones; the method was immunoSEQ multiplex PCR. The table includes approximately 70,000 clones, around 92% detected once. These receptors are not linked to any known antigen. Sequences were derived from unstimulated CD8+ T cells sorted from spleen or lymph node cells, sampled before intestinal transplant. The receptors were sampled from a human donor who received an intestinal transplant.

J is TRBJ1-2 and V is TRBV28; the match to TRBD1 covers 7 bases. CDR3 length: 15 residues. Per germline, CDR1 MDHEN and CDR2 SYDVKM. J lost 2 bases, V lost 3 bases, and 6 bases had no gene match. CDR3 nucleotide sequence: TGTGCCAGCAGTTTTTTGGGACAGCTCAACTATGGCTACACCTTC. This codes for CASSFLGQLNYGYTF.

This clone was detected once. The rearrangement joins TRBV5-6 to TRBJ2-5, with TRBD2 matching 9 bases. The CDR3 totals 16 residues. Trimming took 1 base from V and 3 from J; bases not matched to a gene: 7. Germline CDR1 SGHDT, CDR2 YYEEEE. CDR3 sequence reads: CASSLNILAGKETQYF. The CDR3 DNA reads as TGTGCCAGCAGCTTGAATATTCTAGCGGGGAAAGAGACCCAGTACTTC.

The CDR3 here is CASSFGTGGTEAFF. The CDR3 DNA is TGTGCCAGCAGCTTCGGAACAGGGGGTACTGAAGCTTTCTTT. The chain recombines TRBV7-2 with TRBJ1-1; 8 bases are a match to TRBD1. V was clipped by 3 bases and J by 5 bases; unmatched bases: 5. The CDR3 has 14 residues. The germline CDR1 and CDR2 sequences are SGHTA and FQGNSA.

This clone occurred once. CDR3 DNA sequence: TGTGCCAGCAGCTTGGGGACATATGTCGGCACTGAAGCTTTCTTT. It yields the protein CASSLGTYVGTEAFF. The rearrangement uses TRBV7-2 and TRBJ1-1; tentative D call: TRBD1 (6 bases). V lost 3 bases, J lost 4 bases, and 15 bases lay in between. The CDR3 contains 15 residues. CDR1 is SGHTA and CDR2 is FQGNSA in the germline V gene.

The V gene is TRBV27, the J gene TRBJ2-2; no definite D call. CDR1 is MNHEY, CDR2 SMNVEV, per germline (reference sequence). V was clipped by 0 bases and J by 8 bases, with 7 bases between them. The CDR3 has 13 amino acids. CDR3 coding DNA: TGTGCCAGCAGTTTATCGTATCGTGGGGAGCTGTTTTTT. Encoded protein: CASSLSYRGELFF.